The entry that follows covers one T cell receptor beta chain sequence. TCRdb keeps only in-frame clones here, not all; method: immunoSEQ multiplex PCR. This repertoire shows about 13,000 clones, around 80% found once; its top ten account for approximately 22%. The CDR3 covers 13 residues. Germline V CDR1 and CDR2: SQVTM, ANQGSEA. Unmatched junction bases numbered 7, after V lost 7 bases and J lost 4 bases. The data were obtained in a study of PD-1 blockade in classical Hodgkin lymphoma. Exposure to brentuximab vedotin varied, and each patient had relapsed following autologous stem cell transplantation.

J is TRBJ1-2 and V is TRBV29-1; TRBD1 agrees at 9 bases. Sequencing used peripheral blood mononuclear cells (PBMCs), obtained at baseline. The receptor was derived from a human donor with classical Hodgkin lymphoma. The CDR3 sequence: CSAKGQGSYGYTF. CDR3 coding DNA: TGCAGCGCCAAGGGACAGGGCAGCTATGGCTACACCTTC. The variable domain in full, with the rest retrieved from reference TRBV29-1 and TRBJ1-2, is SAVISQKPSRDICQRGTSLTIQCQVDSQVTMMFWYRQQPGQSLTLIATANQGSEATYESGFVIDKFPISRPNLTFSTLTVSNMSPEDSSIYLCSAKGQGSYGYTFGSGTRLTVV.